A selection of T cell receptor beta chains follows, all from one sample in a study of shared clonotypes between healthy human individuals. TCRdb keeps only in-frame clones here, not all; method: immunoSEQ multiplex PCR. The table has around 2,100,000 clones, about 94% seen once; the top ten hold 1.2%. Sequenced material: naive CD8+ T cells sorted from blood. These receptor sequences come from a man between 18 and 29 years old in good health. The CDR3 runs from the conserved cysteine through the conserved F or W. The order of the fields is V gene, clone size, D gene, J gene, CDR3 DNA, CDR3 protein. The D gene is left open where the match is weak. Size tells how often a clone was seen (once, few, many) or the class of an expanded clone, and some rows leave it out.

TRBV6-5	.	.	TRBJ1-1	TGTGCCAGCAGTTACTCCGCAGGGAAGAACACTGAAGCTTTCTTT	CASSYSAGKNTEAFF
TRBV5-6	.	.	TRBJ1-5	TGTGCCAGCAGCTACGGGACCGGGCAAGCATTACAGCATTTT	CASSYGTGQALQHF
TRBV5-6	.	.	TRBJ2-7	TGTGCCAGCAGCTGGGGGGTAGGAAATACCTACGAGCAGTACTTC	CASSWGVGNTYEQYF
TRBV6-4	once	.	TRBJ1-2	TGTGCCAGCACCGAAGCCTCAGGGGTAGTGGCTAACTATGGCTACACCTTC	CASTEASGVVANYGYTF
TRBV12-5	.	.	TRBJ2-5	TGTGCTAGTGGTTCGGTTCGTGTTTTGGAGACCCAGTACTTC	CASGSVRVLETQYF
TRBV30	.	.	TRBJ1-1	TGTGCCTGGAGTTATTTAGGGAACACTGAAGCTTTCTTT	CAWSYLGNTEAFF
TRBV5-4	.	.	TRBJ2-3	TGTGCCAGCAGCTTGGCGGCGGGTAGCACAGATACGCAGTATTTT	CASSLAAGSTDTQYF
TRBV11-2	.	.	TRBJ2-5	TGTGCCAGCAGCTTCGAGGTGGGCCAAGAGACCCAGTACTTC	CASSFEVGQETQYF
TRBV27	.	.	TRBJ2-7	TGTGCCAGCAGCCCTAATGGGGTGGGACAATCGGTCCACGAGCAGTACTTC	CASSPNGVGQSVHEQYF
TRBV6-5	.	.	TRBJ1-1	TGTGCCAGCAGCCCAAACCCCGACAGTAACACTGAAGCTTTCTTT	CASSPNPDSNTEAFF
TRBV4-1	.	.	TRBJ2-1	TGCGCCAGCAGCCAAAGATCGTTCGCTAGCTCCTACAATGAGCAGTTCTTC	CASSQRSFASSYNEQFF
TRBV4-3	.	TRBD2	TRBJ2-5	TGCGCCAGCAGCCCGCGACTAGCGGGAGGTGGAGAGACCCAGTACTTC	CASSPRLAGGGETQYF
TRBV7-9	.	TRBD1	TRBJ1-6	TGTGCCAGCAGTCCATATCCCCGACAGGGCAGTAATTCACCCCTCCACTTT	CASSPYPRQGSNSPLHF
TRBV7-9	.	.	TRBJ2-7	TGTGCCAGCCTTCTGGGGCGGTTTACGAGGGAGCAGTACTTC	CASLLGRFTREQYF
TRBV25-1	.	.	TRBJ2-3	TGTGCCAGCACCCTGTCGGAGGGGGGAGATACGCAGTATTTT	CASTLSEGGDTQYF
TRBV10-3	.	.	TRBJ1-1	TGTGCCATCAGTGAGACGACAGTCTCGGGTGAAGCTTTCTTT	CAISETTVSGEAFF
TRBV4-1	.	.	TRBJ2-1	TGCGCCAGCAGCCCTCGGGGGGCCCTGGGGAATGAGCAGTTCTTC	CASSPRGALGNEQFF
TRBV19	.	TRBD1	TRBJ1-1	TGTGCCAGTAAGTGGACAGGGAACACTGAAGCTTTCTTT	CASKWTGNTEAFF
TRBV5-8	.	.	TRBJ2-3	TGTGCCAGCAGCTTTTCAGAGGCAGATACGCAGTATTTT	CASSFSEADTQYF
TRBV27	.	.	TRBJ1-1	TGTGCCAGCAGTTTATCCGGAGGAGACACTGAAGCTTTCTTT	CASSLSGGDTEAFF
TRBV6-6	.	.	TRBJ2-1	TGTGCCAGCAGTTACGACTACAATGAGCAGTTCTTC	CASSYDYNEQFF
TRBV30	.	.	TRBJ2-5	TGTGCCTGGAGTCTCCAGGGGGAGACCCAGTACTTC	CAWSLQGETQYF
TRBV9	.	TRBD1	TRBJ1-1	TGTGCCAGCAGCGTAGCTGGGACAGGGGACACTGAAGCTTTCTTT	CASSVAGTGDTEAFF
TRBV30	.	.	TRBJ2-7	TGTGCCTGGGGGATGGGAATTCAAGGGAAGGTGGGGCAGTACTTC	CAWGMGIQGKVGQYF
TRBV4-3	.	TRBD1	TRBJ2-1	TGCGCCAGCAGCCCCGAGGACAGGGGGACCTACAATGAGCAGTTCTTC	CASSPEDRGTYNEQFF
TRBV7-2	.	.	TRBJ2-5	TGTGCCAGCAGCCCAAGGGACAATCCGTGGACCCAGTACTTC	CASSPRDNPWTQYF
TRBV6-5	.	.	TRBJ2-3	TGTGCCAGCAGTCCTGGCGGGTCCAGCACAGATACGCAGTATTTT	CASSPGGSSTDTQYF
TRBV5-1	.	.	TRBJ2-7	TGCGCCAGCAGCCCAATAGCCGGCTACGAGCAGTACTTC	CASSPIAGYEQYF
TRBV6-5	.	TRBD1	TRBJ1-5	TGTGCCAGCAGTTACGGGACAGATAGCAATCAGCCCCAGCATTTT	CASSYGTDSNQPQHF
TRBV12-2	.	.	TRBJ2-2	TGTGCAAGTCGCTTAGCGGTGAGTGGGGAGCTGTTTTTT	CASRLAVSGELFF
TRBV7-8	.	.	TRBJ2-7	TGTGCCAGCACCAAAAGAGGGCTTCCCGACTACGAGCAGTACTTC	CASTKRGLPDYEQYF
TRBV6-6	.	.	TRBJ2-7	TGTGCCAGCAGTTACGGTGGGGACTTACAGTACGAGCAGTACTTC	CASSYGGDLQYEQYF
TRBV18	few	.	TRBJ2-3	TGTGCCAGCTCACCAGCAGATACGCAGTATTTT	CASSPADTQYF
TRBV2	.	.	TRBJ1-1	TGTGCCAGCCCTACGGGGAACACTGAAGCTTTCTTT	CASPTGNTEAFF